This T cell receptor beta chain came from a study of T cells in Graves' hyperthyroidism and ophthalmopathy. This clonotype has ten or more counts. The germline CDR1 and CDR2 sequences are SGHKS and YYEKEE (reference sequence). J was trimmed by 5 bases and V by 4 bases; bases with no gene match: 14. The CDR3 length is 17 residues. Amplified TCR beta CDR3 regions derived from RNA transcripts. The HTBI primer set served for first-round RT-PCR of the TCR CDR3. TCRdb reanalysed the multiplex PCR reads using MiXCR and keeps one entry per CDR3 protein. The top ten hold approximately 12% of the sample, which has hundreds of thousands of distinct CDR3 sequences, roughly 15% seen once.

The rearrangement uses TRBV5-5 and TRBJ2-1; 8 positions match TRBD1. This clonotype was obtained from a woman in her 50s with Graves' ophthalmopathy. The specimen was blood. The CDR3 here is CASSIHLRDRTNNEQFF. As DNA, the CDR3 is TGTGCCAGCAGCATTCACCTCCGGGACAGGACCAACAATGAGCAGTTCTTC.